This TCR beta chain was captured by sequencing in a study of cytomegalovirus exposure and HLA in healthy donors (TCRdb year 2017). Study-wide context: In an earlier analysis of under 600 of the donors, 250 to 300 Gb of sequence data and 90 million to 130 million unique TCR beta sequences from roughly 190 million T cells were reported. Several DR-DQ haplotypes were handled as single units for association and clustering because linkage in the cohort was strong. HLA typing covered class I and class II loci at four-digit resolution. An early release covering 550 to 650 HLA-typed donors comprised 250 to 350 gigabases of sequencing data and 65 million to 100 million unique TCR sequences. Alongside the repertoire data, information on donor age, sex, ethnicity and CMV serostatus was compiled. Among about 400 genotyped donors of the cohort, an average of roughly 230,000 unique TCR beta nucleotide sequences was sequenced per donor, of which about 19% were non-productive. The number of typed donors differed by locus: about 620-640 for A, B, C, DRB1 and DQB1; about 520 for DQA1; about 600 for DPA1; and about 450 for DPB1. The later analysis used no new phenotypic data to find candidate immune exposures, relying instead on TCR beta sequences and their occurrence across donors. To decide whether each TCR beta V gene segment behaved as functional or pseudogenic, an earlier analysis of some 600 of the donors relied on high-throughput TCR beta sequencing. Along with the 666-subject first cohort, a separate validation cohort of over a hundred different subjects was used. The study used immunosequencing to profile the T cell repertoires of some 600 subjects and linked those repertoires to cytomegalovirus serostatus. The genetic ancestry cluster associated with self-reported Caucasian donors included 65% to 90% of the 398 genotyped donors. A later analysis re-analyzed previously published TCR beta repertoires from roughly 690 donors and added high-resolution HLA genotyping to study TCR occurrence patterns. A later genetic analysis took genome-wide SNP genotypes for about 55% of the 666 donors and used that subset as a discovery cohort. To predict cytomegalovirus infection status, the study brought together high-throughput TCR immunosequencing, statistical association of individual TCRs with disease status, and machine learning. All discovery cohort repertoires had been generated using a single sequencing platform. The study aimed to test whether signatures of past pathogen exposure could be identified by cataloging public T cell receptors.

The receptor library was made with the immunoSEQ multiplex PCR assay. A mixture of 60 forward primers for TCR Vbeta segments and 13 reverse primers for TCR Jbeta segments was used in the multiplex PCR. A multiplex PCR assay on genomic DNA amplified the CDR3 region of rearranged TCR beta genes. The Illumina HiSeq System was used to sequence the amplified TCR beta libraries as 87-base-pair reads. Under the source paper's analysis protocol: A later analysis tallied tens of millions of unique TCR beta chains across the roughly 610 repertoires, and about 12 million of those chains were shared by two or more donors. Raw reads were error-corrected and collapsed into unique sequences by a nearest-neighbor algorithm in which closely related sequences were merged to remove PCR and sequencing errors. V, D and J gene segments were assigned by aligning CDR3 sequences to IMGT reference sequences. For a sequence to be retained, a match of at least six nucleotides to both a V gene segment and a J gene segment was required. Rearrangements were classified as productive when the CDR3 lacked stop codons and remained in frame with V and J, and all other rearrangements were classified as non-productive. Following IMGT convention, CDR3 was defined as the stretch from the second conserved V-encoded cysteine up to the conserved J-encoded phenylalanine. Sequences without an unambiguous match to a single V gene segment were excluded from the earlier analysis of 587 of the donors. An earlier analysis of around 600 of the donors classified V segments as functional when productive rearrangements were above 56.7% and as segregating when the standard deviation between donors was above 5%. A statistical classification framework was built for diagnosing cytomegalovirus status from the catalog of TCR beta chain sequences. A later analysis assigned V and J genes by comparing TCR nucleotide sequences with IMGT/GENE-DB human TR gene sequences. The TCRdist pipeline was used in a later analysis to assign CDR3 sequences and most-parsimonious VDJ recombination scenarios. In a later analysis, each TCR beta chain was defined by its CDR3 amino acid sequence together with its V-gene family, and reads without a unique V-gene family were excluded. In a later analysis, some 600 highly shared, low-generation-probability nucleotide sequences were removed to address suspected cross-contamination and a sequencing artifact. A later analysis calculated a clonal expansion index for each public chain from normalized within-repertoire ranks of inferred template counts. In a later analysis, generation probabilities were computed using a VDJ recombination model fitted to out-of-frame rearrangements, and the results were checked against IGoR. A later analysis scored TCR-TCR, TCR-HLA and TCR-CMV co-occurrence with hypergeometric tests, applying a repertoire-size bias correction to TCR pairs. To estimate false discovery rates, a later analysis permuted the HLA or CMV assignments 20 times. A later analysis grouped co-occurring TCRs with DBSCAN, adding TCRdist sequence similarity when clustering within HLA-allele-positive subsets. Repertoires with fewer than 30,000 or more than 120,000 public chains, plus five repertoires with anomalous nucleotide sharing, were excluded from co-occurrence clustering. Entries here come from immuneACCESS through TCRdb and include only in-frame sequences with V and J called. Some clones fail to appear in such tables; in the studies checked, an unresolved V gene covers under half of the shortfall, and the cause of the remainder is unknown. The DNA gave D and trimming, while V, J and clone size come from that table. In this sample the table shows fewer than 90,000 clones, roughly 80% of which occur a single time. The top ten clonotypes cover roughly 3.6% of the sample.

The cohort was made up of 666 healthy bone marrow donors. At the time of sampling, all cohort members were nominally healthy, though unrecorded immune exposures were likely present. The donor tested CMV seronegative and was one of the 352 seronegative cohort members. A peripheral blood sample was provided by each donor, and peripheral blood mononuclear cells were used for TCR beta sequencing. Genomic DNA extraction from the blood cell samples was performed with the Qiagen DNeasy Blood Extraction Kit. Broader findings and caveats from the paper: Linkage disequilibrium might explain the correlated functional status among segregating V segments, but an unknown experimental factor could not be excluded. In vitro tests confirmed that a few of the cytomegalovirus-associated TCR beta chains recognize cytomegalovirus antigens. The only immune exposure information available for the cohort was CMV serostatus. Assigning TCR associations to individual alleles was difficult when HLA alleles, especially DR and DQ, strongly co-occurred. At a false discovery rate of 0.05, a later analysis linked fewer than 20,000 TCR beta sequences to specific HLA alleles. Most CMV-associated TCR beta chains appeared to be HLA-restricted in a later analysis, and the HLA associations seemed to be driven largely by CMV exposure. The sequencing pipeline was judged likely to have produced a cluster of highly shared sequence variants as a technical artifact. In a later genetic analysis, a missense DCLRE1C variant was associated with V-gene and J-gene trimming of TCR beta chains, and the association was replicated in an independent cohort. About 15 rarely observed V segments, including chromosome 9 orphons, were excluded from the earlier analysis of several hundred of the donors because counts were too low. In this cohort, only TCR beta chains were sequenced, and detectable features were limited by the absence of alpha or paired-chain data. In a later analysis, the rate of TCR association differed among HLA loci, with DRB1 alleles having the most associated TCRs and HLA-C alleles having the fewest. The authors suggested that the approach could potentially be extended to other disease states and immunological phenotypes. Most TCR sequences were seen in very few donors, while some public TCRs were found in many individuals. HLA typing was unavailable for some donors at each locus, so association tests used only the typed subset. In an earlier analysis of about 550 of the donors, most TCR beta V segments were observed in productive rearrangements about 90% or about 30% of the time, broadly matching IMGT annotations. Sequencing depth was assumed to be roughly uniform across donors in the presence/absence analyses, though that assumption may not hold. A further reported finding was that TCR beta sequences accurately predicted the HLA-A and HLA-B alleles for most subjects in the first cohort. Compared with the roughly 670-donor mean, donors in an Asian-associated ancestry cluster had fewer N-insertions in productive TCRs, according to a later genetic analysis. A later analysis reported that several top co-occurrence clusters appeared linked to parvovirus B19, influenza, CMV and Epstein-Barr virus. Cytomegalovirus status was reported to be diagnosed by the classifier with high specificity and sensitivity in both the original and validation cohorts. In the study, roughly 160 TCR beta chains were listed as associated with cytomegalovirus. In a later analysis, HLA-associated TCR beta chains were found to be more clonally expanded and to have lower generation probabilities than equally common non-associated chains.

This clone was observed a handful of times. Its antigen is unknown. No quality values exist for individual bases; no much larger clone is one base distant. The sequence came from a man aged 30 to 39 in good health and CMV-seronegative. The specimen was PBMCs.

In nucleotides, the sequence is TGTGCCACCAGCAGAGTGGCCAATGAGCAGTTCTTC. This gives the protein CATSRVANEQFF. This receptor chain uses TRBV15 and TRBJ2-1, with no reliable assignment of the D segment. Based on the germline V gene (reference sequence), the CDR1 and CDR2 sequences are LNHNV and YYDKDF. At the junction V is shortened by 1 base and J by 6 bases, with 4 bases in between. The CDR3 goes from the cysteine to the phenylalanine over 12 residues. Only the CDR3 DNA is retained, 36 bases long and in frame from the first base.